This T cell receptor (beta chain) was found in a study of blood T cell repertoires in COVID-19. The method was immunoSEQ multiplex PCR; TCRdb's version includes in-frame clones alone and lacks a portion of them. In the table there are over 350,000 clones, 88% of which are singletons. Specimen: PBMCs or T cells enriched from blood (not recorded which). The receptor was isolated from a woman under 30 who had recovered from COVID-19.

The CDR3 coding sequence is TGCGCCAGCAGACAGATTGGGCAGGGGAAAAACAATGAGCAGTTCTTC. Translating it yields CASRQIGQGKNNEQFF. The rearrangement links TRBV4-1 to TRBJ2-1; TRBD1 is a possible D gene (6 bases). CDR1 MGHRA and CDR2 YSYEKL come from the germline V gene. This CDR3 region has 16 residues. V lost 6 bases to trimming and J lost 5 bases, with 20 bases between them.